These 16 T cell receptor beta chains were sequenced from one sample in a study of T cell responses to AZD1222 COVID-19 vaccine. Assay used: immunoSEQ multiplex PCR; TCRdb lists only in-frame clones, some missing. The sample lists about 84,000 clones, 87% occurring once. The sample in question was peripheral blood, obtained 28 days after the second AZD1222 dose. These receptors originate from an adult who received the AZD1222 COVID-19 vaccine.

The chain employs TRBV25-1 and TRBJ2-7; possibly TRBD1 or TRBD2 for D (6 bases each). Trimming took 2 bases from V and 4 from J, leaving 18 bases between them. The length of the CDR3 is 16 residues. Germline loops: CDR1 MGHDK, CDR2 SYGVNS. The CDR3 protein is CASSEVVGGAIYEQYF. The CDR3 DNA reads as TGTGCCAGCAGTGAAGTGGTGGGGGGCGCCATTTACGAGCAGTACTTC.

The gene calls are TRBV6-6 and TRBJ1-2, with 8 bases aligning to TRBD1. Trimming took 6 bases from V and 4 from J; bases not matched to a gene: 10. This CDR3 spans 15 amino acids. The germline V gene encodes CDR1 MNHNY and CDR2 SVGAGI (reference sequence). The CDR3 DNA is TGTGCCAGCAGCCTGCGACCAGGGGGCGGCTATGGCTACACCTTC. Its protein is CASSLRPGGGYGYTF.

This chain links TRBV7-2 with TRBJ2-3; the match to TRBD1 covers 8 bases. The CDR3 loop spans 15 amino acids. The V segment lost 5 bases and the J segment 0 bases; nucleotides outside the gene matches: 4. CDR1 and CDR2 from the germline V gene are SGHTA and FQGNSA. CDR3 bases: TGTGCCAGCAGCCTCGGACAGGGAAGCACAGATACGCAGTATTTT. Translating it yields CASSLGQGSTDTQYF.

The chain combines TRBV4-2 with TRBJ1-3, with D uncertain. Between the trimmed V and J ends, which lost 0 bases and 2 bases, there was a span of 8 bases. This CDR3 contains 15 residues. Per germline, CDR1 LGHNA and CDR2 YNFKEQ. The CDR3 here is CASSQEGQTGNTIYF. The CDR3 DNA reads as TGTGCCAGCAGCCAAGAGGGCCAAACTGGAAACACCATATATTTT.

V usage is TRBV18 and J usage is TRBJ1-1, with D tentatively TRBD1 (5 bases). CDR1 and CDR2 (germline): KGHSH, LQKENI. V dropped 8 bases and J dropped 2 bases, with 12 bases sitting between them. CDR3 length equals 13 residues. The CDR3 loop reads CASKSGPNTEAFF. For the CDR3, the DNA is TGTGCCAGCAAATCGGGGCCTAACACTGAAGCTTTCTTT.

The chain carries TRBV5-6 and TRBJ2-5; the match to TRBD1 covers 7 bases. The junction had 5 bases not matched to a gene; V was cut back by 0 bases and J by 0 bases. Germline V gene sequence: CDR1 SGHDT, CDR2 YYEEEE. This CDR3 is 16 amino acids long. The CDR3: CASSLGGTADQETQYF. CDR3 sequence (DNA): TGTGCCAGCAGCTTGGGAGGGACAGCCGACCAAGAGACCCAGTACTTC.

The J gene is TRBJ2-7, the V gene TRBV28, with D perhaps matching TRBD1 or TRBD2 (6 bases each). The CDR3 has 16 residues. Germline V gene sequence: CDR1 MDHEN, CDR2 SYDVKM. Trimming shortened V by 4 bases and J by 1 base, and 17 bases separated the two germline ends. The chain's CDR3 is CASSSVGGRASYEQYF. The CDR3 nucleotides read TGTGCCAGCAGTTCCGTTGGGGGGCGGGCTTCCTACGAGCAGTACTTC.

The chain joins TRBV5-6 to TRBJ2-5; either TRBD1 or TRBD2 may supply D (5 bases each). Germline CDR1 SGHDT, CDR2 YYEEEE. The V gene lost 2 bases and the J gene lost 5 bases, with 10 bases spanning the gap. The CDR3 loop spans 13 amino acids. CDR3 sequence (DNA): TGTGCCAGCAGCTTCACCGGGGACGAGACCCAGTACTTC. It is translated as CASSFTGDETQYF.

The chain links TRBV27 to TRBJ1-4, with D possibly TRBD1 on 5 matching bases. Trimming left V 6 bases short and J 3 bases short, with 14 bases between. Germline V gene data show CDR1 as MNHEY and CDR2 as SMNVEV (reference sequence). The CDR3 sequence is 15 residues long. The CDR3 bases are TGTGCCAGCAGCCATTTTTGGGGCCCTAATGAAAAACTGTTTTTT. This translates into CASSHFWGPNEKLFF.

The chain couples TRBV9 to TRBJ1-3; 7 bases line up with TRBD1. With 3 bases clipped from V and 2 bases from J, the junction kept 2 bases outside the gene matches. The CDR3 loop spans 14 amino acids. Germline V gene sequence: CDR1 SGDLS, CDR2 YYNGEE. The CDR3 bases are TGTGCCAGCAGCGGACAGGGAACTGGAAACACCATATATTTT. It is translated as CASSGQGTGNTIYF.

This CDR3 reads CASSPGDRRITEQFF. For the CDR3, the DNA is TGTGCCAGCAGCCCAGGGGACCGGCGAATAACTGAGCAGTTCTTC. The chain joins TRBV7-3 to TRBJ2-1; a weak D match, TRBD1 (6 bases). V was trimmed by 5 bases and J by 9 bases, leaving 20 bases between them. The CDR3 totals 15 residues. Germline CDR1 is SGHTA and CDR2 is FQGTGA. The full variable domain, rest sourced from reference TRBV7-3 and TRBJ2-1, is GAGVSQTPSNKVTEKGKYVELRCDPISGHTALYWYRQSLGQGPEFLIYFQGTGAADDSGLPNDRFFAVRPEGSVSTLKIQRTERGDSAVYLCASSPGDRRITEQFFGPGTRLTVL.

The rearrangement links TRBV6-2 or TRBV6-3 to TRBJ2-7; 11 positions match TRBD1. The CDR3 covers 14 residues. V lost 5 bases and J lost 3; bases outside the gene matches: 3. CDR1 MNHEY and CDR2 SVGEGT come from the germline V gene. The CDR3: CASSRTGGRYEQYF. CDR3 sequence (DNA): TGTGCCAGCAGTCGGACAGGGGGCCGCTACGAGCAGTACTTC.

CDR3 region: CASSSASGGSYEQYF. The CDR3 DNA follows: TGCGCCAGCAGCTCGGCTAGCGGGGGCTCCTACGAGCAGTACTTC. V usage is TRBV5-1 and J usage is TRBJ2-7, with 10 nucleotides matching TRBD2. This CDR3 region has 15 residues. The V gene end was trimmed by 3 bases and the J gene end by 0 bases; junction bases not matched to a gene: 3. Per the germline V gene, CDR1 is SGHRS and CDR2 is YFSETQ.

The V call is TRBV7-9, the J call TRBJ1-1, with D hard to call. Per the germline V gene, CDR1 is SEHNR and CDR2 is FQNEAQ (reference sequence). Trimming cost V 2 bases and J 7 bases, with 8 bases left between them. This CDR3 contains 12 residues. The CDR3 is CASSLSSNEAFF. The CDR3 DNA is TGTGCCAGCAGCTTAAGTTCCAATGAAGCTTTCTTT. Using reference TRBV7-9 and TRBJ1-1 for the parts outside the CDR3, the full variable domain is DTGVSQNPRHKITKRGQNVTFRCDPISEHNRLYWYRQTLGQGPEFLTYFQNEAQLEKSRLLSDRFSAERPKGSFSTLEIQRTEQGDSAMYLCASSLSSNEAFFGQGTRLTVV.

CDR3 nucleotides: TGTGCCACCAGTGACCTCGGACAGCTTAACACCGGGGAGCTGTTTTTT. It specifies CATSDLGQLNTGELFF. V usage is TRBV24-1 and J usage is TRBJ2-2; D is possibly TRBD1 (6 bases). Trimming shortened V by 4 bases and J by 2 bases, and 13 bases separated the two germline ends. The CDR3 spans 16 residues. The germline V gene has CDR1 KGHDR and CDR2 SFDVKD.

CDR3 in amino acids: CASSEASRYGYTF. In DNA form, the CDR3 reads TGTGCCAGCAGTGAAGCAAGCAGATATGGCTACACCTTC. J is TRBJ1-2 and V is TRBV6-1; D is undetermined. V dropped 0 bases and J dropped 5 bases, with 7 bases sitting between them. CDR3 length equals 13 residues. Germline CDR1 is MNHNS and CDR2 is SASEGT.